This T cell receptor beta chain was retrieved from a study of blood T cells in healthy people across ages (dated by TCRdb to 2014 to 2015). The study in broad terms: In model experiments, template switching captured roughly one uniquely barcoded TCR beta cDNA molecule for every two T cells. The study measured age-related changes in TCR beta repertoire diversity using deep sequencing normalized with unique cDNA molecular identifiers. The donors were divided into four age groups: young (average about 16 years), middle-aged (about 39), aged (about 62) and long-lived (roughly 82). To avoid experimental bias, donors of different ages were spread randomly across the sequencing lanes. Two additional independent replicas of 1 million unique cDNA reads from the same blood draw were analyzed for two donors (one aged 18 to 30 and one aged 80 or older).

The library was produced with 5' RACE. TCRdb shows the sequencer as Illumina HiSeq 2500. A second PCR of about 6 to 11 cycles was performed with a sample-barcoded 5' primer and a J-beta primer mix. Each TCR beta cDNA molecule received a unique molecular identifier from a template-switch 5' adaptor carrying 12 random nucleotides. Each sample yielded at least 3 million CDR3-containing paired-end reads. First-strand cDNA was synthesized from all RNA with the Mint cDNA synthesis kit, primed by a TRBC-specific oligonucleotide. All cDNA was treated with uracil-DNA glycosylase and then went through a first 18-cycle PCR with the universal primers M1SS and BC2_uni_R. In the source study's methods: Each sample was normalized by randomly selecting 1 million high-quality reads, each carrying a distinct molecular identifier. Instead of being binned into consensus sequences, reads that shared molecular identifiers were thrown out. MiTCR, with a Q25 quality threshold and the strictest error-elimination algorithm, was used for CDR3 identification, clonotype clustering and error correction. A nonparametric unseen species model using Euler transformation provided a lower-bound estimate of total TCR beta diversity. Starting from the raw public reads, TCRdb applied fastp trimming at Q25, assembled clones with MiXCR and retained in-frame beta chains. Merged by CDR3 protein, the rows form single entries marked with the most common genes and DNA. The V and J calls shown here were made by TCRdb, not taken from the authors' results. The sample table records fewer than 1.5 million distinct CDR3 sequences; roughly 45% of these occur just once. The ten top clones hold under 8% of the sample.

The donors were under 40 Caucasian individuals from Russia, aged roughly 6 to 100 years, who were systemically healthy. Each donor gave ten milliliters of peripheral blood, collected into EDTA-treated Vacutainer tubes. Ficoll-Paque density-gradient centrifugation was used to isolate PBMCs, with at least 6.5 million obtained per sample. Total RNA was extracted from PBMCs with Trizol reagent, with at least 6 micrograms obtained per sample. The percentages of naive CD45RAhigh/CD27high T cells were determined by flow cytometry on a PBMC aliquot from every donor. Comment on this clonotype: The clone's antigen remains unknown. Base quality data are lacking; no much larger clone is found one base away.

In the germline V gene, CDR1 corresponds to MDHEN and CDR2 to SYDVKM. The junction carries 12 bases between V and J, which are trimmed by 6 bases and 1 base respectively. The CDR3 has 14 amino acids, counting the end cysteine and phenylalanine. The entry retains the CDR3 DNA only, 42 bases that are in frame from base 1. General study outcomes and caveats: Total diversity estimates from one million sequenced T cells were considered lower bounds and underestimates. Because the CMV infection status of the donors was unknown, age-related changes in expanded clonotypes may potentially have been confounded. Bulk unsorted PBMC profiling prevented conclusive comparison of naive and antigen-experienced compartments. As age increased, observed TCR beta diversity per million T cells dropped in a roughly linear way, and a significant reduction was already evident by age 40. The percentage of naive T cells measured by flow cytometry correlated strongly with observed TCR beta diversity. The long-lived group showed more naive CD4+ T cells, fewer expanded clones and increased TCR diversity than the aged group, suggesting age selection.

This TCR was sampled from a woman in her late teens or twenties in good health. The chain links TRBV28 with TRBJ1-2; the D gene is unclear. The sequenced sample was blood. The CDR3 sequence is CASSLQTFNYGYTF. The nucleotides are TGTGCCAGCAGCCTCCAGACTTTTAACTATGGCTACACCTTC.